Reported below is one T cell receptor beta chain. Its antigen is currently unknown. PCR amplification relied on 60 Vbeta primers (plus 13 Jbeta primers). TCRdb keeps only in-frame clones here, not all; method: immunoSEQ multiplex PCR. The sample carries about 150,000 clones, less than 80% recorded once. The source of the sample is a study of cytomegalovirus exposure and HLA in healthy donors. The wider study: The 100 million to 120 million unique TCR beta sequences, from about 179 million T cells, were found by an earlier analysis.

Study observations and caveats: Some TCR beta chains (roughly 160 of them) were listed as cytomegalovirus-associated. A later examination showed that TCR association rates differed by HLA locus, with DRB1 most and HLA-C fewest.

CDR3 length: 11 residues. CDR1 SQVTM and CDR2 ANQGSEA come from the germline V gene. The J gene is TRBJ1-1, the V gene TRBV29-1; D not resolved. The TCR originated in a female donor in good health and CMV-seropositive. The sequenced material came from PBMCs. CDR3 region: CSHTRVTEAFF. The DNA for the CDR3 is TGCAGTCATACCCGGGTCACTGAAGCTTTCTTT.